These 23 T cell receptor beta chains were sequenced from one sample in a study of early T cells in non-severe SARS-CoV-2 infection. MiXCR, run by TCRdb on the 5' RACE reads, gives a single entry per CDR3 protein. In the table there are approximately 39,000 distinct CDR3 sequences, approximately 9.1% of which are singletons. Sequencing was done on a sample of whole blood. The receptors derive from an adult who was a healthcare worker with PCR-confirmed SARS-CoV-2 infection or an uninfected control (not recorded which).

A few counts support this clonotype. The chain combines TRBV12-3 or TRBV12-4 with TRBJ2-5; weak D call: TRBD2 (5 bases). Trimming removed 2 bases at V and 5 bases at J, with 9 bases between. CDR3 size: 13 residues. The CDR3, as DNA: TGTGCCAGCAGTTTATCGGGGTTTGAGACCCAGTACTTC. This sequence encodes CASSLSGFETQYF.

This rearrangement joins TRBV7-2 to TRBJ2-3; 8 nucleotides line up with TRBD2. The CDR3 is 17 residues long. V lost 4 bases to trimming and J lost 4 bases; unmatched junction nucleotides: 13. In germline, CDR1 is SGHTA, CDR2 FQGNSA. CDR3 nucleotide sequence: TGTGCCAGCAGCTCCCCCGGCGGGGGGCTTGCTGCAGATACGCAGTATTTT. Its protein is CASSSPGGGLAADTQYF.

In its sample, this clonotype was seen a few times. This chain connects TRBV5-6 to TRBJ1-5; D gene unclear. The V end was cut by 4 bases, the J end by 7 bases, with 15 bases between. The CDR3 covers 14 residues. CDR1 and CDR2 (germline): SGHDT, YYEEEE. CDR3 sequence: CASSQGPGSQPQHF. The DNA of the CDR3 is TGTGCCAGCAGCCAAGGTCCAGGAAGCCAGCCCCAGCATTTT.

The table lists this clonotype with a few counts. The chain joins TRBV5-6 to TRBJ2-5; TRBD2 might be the D (6 bases). Germline assignment: CDR1 SGHDT and CDR2 YYEEEE. The CDR3 extends over 13 amino acids. The ends were cut back, 4 bases at V and 4 bases at J, with 11 bases in the middle. The CDR3 bases are TGTGCCAGCAGCGAAGCGGGCACAGAGACCCAGTACTTC. Amino acids: CASSEAGTETQYF.

This clonotype was recorded at least ten times. J is TRBJ2-5 and V is TRBV3-1; 8 bases fit TRBD2. Trimming took 1 base from V and 4 from J; bases not matched to a gene: 5. Germline assignment: CDR1 LGHDT and CDR2 YNNKEL (reference sequence). This CDR3 is built from 15 residues. CDR3 region: CASSQGFAGGETQYF. The CDR3 DNA follows: TGTGCCAGCAGCCAAGGGTTTGCGGGGGGAGAGACCCAGTACTTC.

This clonotype was recorded at least ten times. This chain uses TRBV28 with TRBJ2-2; 7 nucleotides agree with TRBD1. Germline-derived CDR1 and CDR2 are MDHEN and SYDVKM. Trimming at V came to 4 bases and at J to 15 bases, leaving 8 bases not matched to a gene. The CDR3 has 12 residues. CDR3 amino acids: CASSSGTVRVFF. CDR3 DNA: TGTGCCAGCAGTTCGGGGACAGTTCGGGTGTTTTTT.

This clonotype was seen many times. In DNA, the CDR3 is TGTGCCAGCAGCCCGCAACCCGGGGGGCGGCAGCAGTACTTC. It is translated as CASSPQPGGRQQYF. This sequence joins TRBV3-1 and TRBJ2-7, with TRBD2 as a possible D gene (7 bases). The CDR3 runs to 14 residues. CDR1 is LGHDT and CDR2 is YNNKEL in the germline V gene (reference sequence). V lost 4 bases, J lost 8 bases, and 18 bases lay in between.

The gene calls are TRBV5-1 and TRBJ1-2; 7 bases line up with TRBD1. The J segment lost 4 bases and the V segment lost 3 bases, leaving 6 bases of the junction unmatched. The CDR3 is 14 amino acids. CDR1 and CDR2 (germline): SGHRS, YFSETQ. CDR3 region: CASSSPGQPYGYTF. The CDR3 DNA sequence: TGCGCCAGCAGCTCGCCGGGACAGCCCTATGGCTACACCTTC.

In this sample, this clonotype turned up many times. CDR3 nucleotide sequence: TGCGCCAGCAGCTTGGGGGCTCTCGATGATCAGCCCCAGCATTTT. Protein product: CASSLGALDDQPQHF. The chain couples TRBV5-1 to TRBJ1-5; the D is unclear. The length of the CDR3 is 15 residues. Germline V lookup: CDR1 SGHRS, CDR2 YFSETQ. V was trimmed by 0 bases and J by 5 bases, leaving 12 bases between them.

The genes are TRBV28 and TRBJ2-2; D may match TRBD1 or TRBD2 (5 bases each). The CDR3 loop spans 12 amino acids. The V end was cut by 8 bases, the J end by 3 bases, with 7 bases between. CDR1 and CDR2 from the germline V gene are MDHEN and SYDVKM. The CDR3 sequence is CASWGYTGELFF. The CDR3 DNA follows: TGTGCCAGCTGGGGGTACACCGGGGAGCTGTTTTTT.

The chain links TRBV15 to TRBJ2-7; no clear D gene. The V gene lost 1 base and the J gene lost 2 bases, with 12 bases spanning the gap. CDR1 and CDR2 (germline): LNHNV, YYDKDF (reference sequence). The CDR3 runs 15 residues. This chain's CDR3 is CATSRVRQYPYEQYF. CDR3 nucleotide sequence: TGTGCCACCAGCAGAGTACGGCAGTACCCCTACGAGCAGTACTTC.

The chain uses TRBV6-1 and TRBJ1-4; no clear D. CDR3 length: 16 amino acids. Germline lookup yields CDR1 MNHNS and CDR2 SASEGT. V was shortened by 1 base and J by 3 bases, with 12 bases between the two germline ends. CDR3 nucleotide sequence: TGTGCCAGCAGTGAAGTTTTACCAGGCTCTAATGAAAAACTGTTTTTT. Translating gives CASSEVLPGSNEKLFF.

About this clonotype: This may stem from a read error, because a much larger clone lies one nucleotide away. The missing conserved phenylalanine or tryptophan at the end of this CDR3 makes a read error likely. The J gene is TRBJ2-2, the V gene TRBV12-3 or TRBV12-4, with D maybe TRBD2 (5 bases). V was trimmed by 10 bases and J by 1 base, leaving 13 bases between them. This CDR3 spans 14 amino acids. CDR3: CATSRVRNTGELFS. The CDR3, as DNA: TGTGCCACCTCGCGGGTTCGGAACACCGGGGAGCTGTTTTCT.

This clonotype was seen at least ten times. J is TRBJ2-2 and V is TRBV7-3; 7 bases agree with TRBD1. V was pared by 8 bases and J by 5 bases, with 5 bases of the junction left unmatched. The CDR3 length is 13 residues. The germline CDR1 and CDR2 sequences are SGHTA and FQGTGA. The CDR3 nucleotides are TGTGCCAGCGGAAAGGGGGCGACCGGGGAGCTGTTTTTT. Translating gives CASGKGATGELFF.

This clonotype turned up a few times. The CDR3 loop reads CASSQGLLAVTDTQYF. The CDR3 DNA reads as TGTGCCAGCAGCCAAGGACTTCTAGCGGTGACAGATACGCAGTATTTT. The chain carries TRBV14 and TRBJ2-3; 7 nucleotides align to TRBD2. J lost 3 bases, V lost 1 base, and 7 bases had no gene match. This CDR3 has 16 amino acids. Germline loops: CDR1 SGHDN, CDR2 FVKESK.

This clonotype has a count of ten or more. The gene calls are TRBV6-2 or TRBV6-3 and TRBJ2-1; D is ambiguous. The CDR3 consists of 12 residues. Trimming removed 3 bases from V and 9 bases from J, with 9 bases in between. Germline lookup yields CDR1 MNHEY and CDR2 SVGEGT. The CDR3 region is CASSYTHSEQFF. The CDR3 DNA sequence: TGTGCCAGCAGTTATACCCATTCTGAGCAGTTCTTC.

This clonotype was counted many times. This CDR3 reads CATSRIDSYTDTQYF. DNA of the CDR3: TGTGCCACCAGCAGAATCGACAGCTACACAGATACGCAGTATTTT. The V call is TRBV15, the J call TRBJ2-3; the D gene is possibly TRBD1 (5 bases). V gave up 2 bases and J gave up 2 bases, with 11 bases separating them. The CDR3 is 15 amino acids. CDR1 and CDR2 (germline): LNHNV, YYDKDF (reference sequence).

The rearrangement uses TRBV20-1 and TRBJ2-7; D may match TRBD1 or TRBD2 (5 bases each). Trimming shortened V by 0 bases and J by 4 bases, and 10 bases separated the two germline ends. The CDR3 is 13 residues long. Germline V CDR1 and CDR2: DFQATT, SNEGSKA (reference sequence). The DNA of the CDR3 is TGCAGTGCTAGAGATCGGGGCGGTTACGAGCAGTACTTC. This codes for CSARDRGGYEQYF.

This clonotype turned up a few times. The V and J genes are TRBV29-1 and TRBJ2-6; 9 bases agree with TRBD1. Germline V gene lookup returns CDR1 SQVTM and CDR2 ANQGSEA. The CDR3 runs to 17 residues. Germline trimming cut 4 bases from V and 2 bases from J; bases unmatched to any gene: 9. The CDR3 DNA reads as TGCAGCGTTGTATGGGACAGGGACCCTCCTGGGGCCAACGTCCTGACTTTC. It is translated as CSVVWDRDPPGANVLTF.

This clonotype appeared many times. A junction end diverges from the germline sequence, so it may reflect a read error. The chain carries TRBV5-1 and TRBJ2-2, with TRBD2 matching 10 bases. From germline, CDR1 is SGHRS and CDR2 YFSETQ. This CDR3 has 16 amino acids. CDR3 sequence (DNA): TGCGCCAGCAGTTTGGTAGCGGGGGGACCAACCGGGGAGCTGTTTTTT. Translation gives CASSLVAGGPTGELFF.

The J gene is TRBJ2-1, the V gene TRBV15, with D unresolved. The CDR3 covers 15 residues. In germline, CDR1 is LNHNV, CDR2 YYDKDF (reference sequence). V gave up 0 bases and J gave up 1 base, with 7 bases separating them. The CDR3 loop is CATSRDIASYNEQFF. In DNA form, the CDR3 reads TGTGCCACCAGCAGAGACATCGCATCCTACAATGAGCAGTTCTTC.

This clonotype was found many times. The rearrangement links TRBV20-1 to TRBJ2-1; D not certain. Trimming removed 3 bases from V and 1 base from J, with 4 bases in between. The CDR3 spans 12 residues. Per germline, CDR1 DFQATT and CDR2 SNEGSKA (reference sequence). CDR3 nucleotides: TGCAGTGCTAGGCGTTCCTACAATGAGCAGTTCTTC. Translated, it gives CSARRSYNEQFF.

This rearrangement joins TRBV28 to TRBJ1-3; D gene ambiguous. Deletions cut 2 bases from V and 2 bases from J, with 4 bases between. Germline V CDR1 and CDR2: MDHEN, SYDVKM. The CDR3 runs 13 residues. CDR3 protein: CASSLGAGNTIYF. The CDR3 DNA reads TGTGCCAGCAGTTTAGGGGCTGGAAACACCATATATTTT.